This T cell receptor (beta chain) stems from a study of identifying expanded T cells in peripheral blood. Clones were sequenced by immunoSEQ multiplex PCR, and TCRdb holds only the in-frame ones, with some missing. The top ten hold about 8% of the sample, which has under 150,000 clones, 86% seen once. The V end was cut by 3 bases, the J end by 0 bases, with 8 bases between. CDR1 and CDR2 from the germline V gene are SEHNR and FQNEAQ (reference sequence). This CDR3 has 14 amino acids. Concerning this clone itself: Its antigen is unknown.

No infections or other immune events were documented during collection. Overall study results and limits: Technical replicates showed about 1.2 changed clones; roughly two weeks 15 to 20; four weeks 19. Two-week clone count variance significantly increased as total template count grew.

The chain recombines TRBV7-9 with TRBJ1-1; D remains ambiguous. What was sequenced was blood. This TCR derives from a person aged 18 to 75 in good health. The CDR3 sequence is CASSFQVLNTEAFF. Written as DNA, the CDR3 is TGTGCCAGCAGCTTTCAAGTCTTGAACACTGAAGCTTTCTTT.